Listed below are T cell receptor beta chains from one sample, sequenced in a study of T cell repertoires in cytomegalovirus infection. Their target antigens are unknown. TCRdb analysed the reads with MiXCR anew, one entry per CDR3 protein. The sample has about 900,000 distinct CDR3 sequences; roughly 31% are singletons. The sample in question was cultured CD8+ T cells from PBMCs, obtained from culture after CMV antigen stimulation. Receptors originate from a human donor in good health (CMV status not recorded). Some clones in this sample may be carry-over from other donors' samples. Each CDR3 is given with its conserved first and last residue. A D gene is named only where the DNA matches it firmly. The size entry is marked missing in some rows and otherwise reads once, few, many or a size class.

TGTGCCAGCACCCGACTAGCGGGGGGTAGGCAAGAGACCCAGTACTTC,CASTRLAGGRQETQYF,NA,TRBV27,TRBJ2-5,TRBD2
TGTGCCAGCAACTTAAGGCGGGGGCCAAACAATGAGCAGTTCTTC,CASNLRRGPNNEQFF,NA,TRBV7-9,TRBJ2-1,NA
TGTGCCAGCAGCCCGGATCCCGGGGGGGGGCAGTCGGGGAAAAACATTCAGTACTTC,CASSPDPGGGQSGKNIQYF,many,TRBV7-2,TRBJ2-4,TRBD2
TGTGCCAGCGGGACAGGGGTTTCCGACGAGCAGTACTTC,CASGTGVSDEQYF,few,TRBV6-6,TRBJ2-7,TRBD1
TGTGCCAGCAGTTACGCGGCTCTTCAATTCACAGATACGCAGTATTTT,CASSYAALQFTDTQYF,NA,TRBV6-6,TRBJ2-3,NA
TGTGCTAGTGGTTTGCTACTACAGGGATACAATGAGCAGTTCTTC,CASGLLLQGYNEQFF,NA,TRBV12-5,TRBJ2-1,NA
TGTGCCAGCAGTTACTCGGTTCTAGCGGGGACAAGGGTAGAGCAGTTCTTC,CASSYSVLAGTRVEQFF,few,TRBV6-2/TRBV6-3,TRBJ2-1,TRBD2
TGTGCCAGCAGTCCCGGATTGGGCAATGGCGAGCAGTACTTC,CASSPGLGNGEQYF,once,TRBV27,TRBJ2-7,NA
TGTGTCAGCAGCTTCAAACTAGCGGTAAACACCGGGGAGCTGTTTTTT,CVSSFKLAVNTGELFF,NA,TRBV7-3,TRBJ2-2,TRBD2
TGTGTCAGCAGCACCCAAGGGGGCGAGCAGTACTTC,CVSSTQGGEQYF,NA,TRBV7-9,TRBJ2-7,NA
TGTGCCAGCAGTTTATACCATTCGGGGCGTGGAGAGACCCAGTACTTC,CASSLYHSGRGETQYF,few,TRBV28,TRBJ2-5,NA
TGTGCCAGCAGCGCCCCAAGGGAAGGGCCCCCCTCCTACGAGCAGTACTTC,CASSAPREGPPSYEQYF,few,TRBV7-2,TRBJ2-7,NA
TGTGCCAGCATTCCGAATAATGGGAACACTGAAGCTTTCTTT,CASIPNNGNTEAFF,NA,TRBV27,TRBJ1-1,NA
TGTGCCAGTAGTATAGAGTTTGGGACAGGACGTGAAGCTTTCTTT,CASSIEFGTGREAFF,few,TRBV19,TRBJ1-1,TRBD1
TGTGCCAGCAGGAGGACAAGGGCTGGGGAGCTGTTTTTT,CASRRTRAGELFF,NA,TRBV6-1,TRBJ2-2,NA
TGTGCCAGCATAGTCGAATGGGGCGGCCTGAACACTGAAGCTTTCTTT,CASIVEWGGLNTEAFF,NA,TRBV2,TRBJ1-1,NA
TGTGCCACCAGCAGCCCACAGGGGGAAGACACAGATACGCAGTATTTT,CATSSPQGEDTDTQYF,NA,TRBV15,TRBJ2-3,TRBD1